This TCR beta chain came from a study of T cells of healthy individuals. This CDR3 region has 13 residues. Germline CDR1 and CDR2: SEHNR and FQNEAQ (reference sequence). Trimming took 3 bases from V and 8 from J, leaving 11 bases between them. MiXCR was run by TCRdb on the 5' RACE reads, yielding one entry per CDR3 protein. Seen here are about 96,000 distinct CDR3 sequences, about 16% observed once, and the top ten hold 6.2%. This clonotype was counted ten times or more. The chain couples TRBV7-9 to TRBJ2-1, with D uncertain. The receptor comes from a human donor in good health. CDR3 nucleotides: TGTGCCAGCAGCTTGGCCACAAGGGATGAGCAGTTCTTC. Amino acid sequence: CASSLATRDEQFF.